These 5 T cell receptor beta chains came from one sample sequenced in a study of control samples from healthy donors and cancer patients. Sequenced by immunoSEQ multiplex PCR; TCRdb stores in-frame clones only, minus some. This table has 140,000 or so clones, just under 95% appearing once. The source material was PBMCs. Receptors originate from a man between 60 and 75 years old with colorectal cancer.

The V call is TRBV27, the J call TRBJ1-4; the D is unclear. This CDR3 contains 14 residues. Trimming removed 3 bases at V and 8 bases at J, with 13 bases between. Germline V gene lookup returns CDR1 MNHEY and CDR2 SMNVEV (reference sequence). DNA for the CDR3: TGTGCCAGCAGTTTCGCTGGGAAAGGCGAAAAACTGTTTTTT. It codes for CASSFAGKGEKLFF.

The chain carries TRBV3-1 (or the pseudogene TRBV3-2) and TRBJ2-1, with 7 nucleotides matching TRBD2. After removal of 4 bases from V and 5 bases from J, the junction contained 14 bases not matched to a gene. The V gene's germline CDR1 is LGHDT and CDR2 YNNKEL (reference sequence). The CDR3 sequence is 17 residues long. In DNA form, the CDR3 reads TGTGCCAGCAGCCCAAGGGAGGGTCCCAGGTCCCACAATGAGCAGTTCTTC. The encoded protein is CASSPREGPRSHNEQFF.

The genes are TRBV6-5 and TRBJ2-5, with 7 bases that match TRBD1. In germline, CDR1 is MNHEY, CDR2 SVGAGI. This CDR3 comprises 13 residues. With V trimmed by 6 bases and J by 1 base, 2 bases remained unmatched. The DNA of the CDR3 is TGTGCCAGCAGGGCAGGGGGCCAAGAGACCCAGTACTTC. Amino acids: CASRAGGQETQYF.

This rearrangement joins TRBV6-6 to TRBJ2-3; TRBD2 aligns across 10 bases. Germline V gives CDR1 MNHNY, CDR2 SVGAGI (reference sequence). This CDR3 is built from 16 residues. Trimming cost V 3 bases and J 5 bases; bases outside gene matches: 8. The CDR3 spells CASSYRGSSGGDTQYF. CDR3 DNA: TGTGCCAGCAGTTATAGGGGGTCTAGCGGGGGAGATACGCAGTATTTT.

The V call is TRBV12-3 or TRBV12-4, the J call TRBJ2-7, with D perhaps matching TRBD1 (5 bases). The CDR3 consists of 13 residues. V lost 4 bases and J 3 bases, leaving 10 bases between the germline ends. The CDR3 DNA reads TGTGCCAGCAGTTATGGACACAGCTACGAGCAGTACTTC. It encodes CASSYGHSYEQYF.